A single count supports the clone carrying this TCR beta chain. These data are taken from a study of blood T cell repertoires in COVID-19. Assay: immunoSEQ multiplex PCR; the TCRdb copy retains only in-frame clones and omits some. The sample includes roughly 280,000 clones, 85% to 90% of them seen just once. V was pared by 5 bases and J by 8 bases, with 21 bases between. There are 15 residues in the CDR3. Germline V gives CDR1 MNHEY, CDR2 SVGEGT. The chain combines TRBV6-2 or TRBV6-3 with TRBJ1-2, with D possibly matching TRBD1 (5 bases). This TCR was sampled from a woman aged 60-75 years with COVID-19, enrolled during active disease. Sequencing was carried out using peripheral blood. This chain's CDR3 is CASSAPGRREDGYTF. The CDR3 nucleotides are TGTGCCAGCAGTGCACCGGGACGGCGGGAGGACGGCTACACCTTC.